The T cell receptor (beta chain) under discussion was sequenced for a study of post-analysis software for immune sequencing data. Study-level background: The cohort encompassed relapsing-remitting, secondary progressive and progressive-relapsing multiple sclerosis disease courses.

Germline CDR1 and CDR2: DFQATT and SNEGSKA (reference sequence). V was trimmed by 0 bases and J by 6 bases, leaving 12 bases between them. This CDR3 is built from 14 residues. Incorporated into the TCR beta cDNA libraries were unique molecular identifiers, which served to reduce PCR and sequencing biases. Using its own MiXCR run on the PCR reads, TCRdb lists one record per CDR3 protein. The repertoire consists of approximately 660,000 distinct CDR3 sequences, with over 45% occurring once and the leading ten covering about 11%. On this clonotype: Its antigen is as yet unknown.

Findings and limits, study-wide: Higher frequency in patients than in controls was seen for 5 or 6 TRBV segments, with TRBV5-6, TRBV5-1 and TRBV20-1 among them. Versus controls, multiple sclerosis patients showed significantly lower diversity (normalized Chao1). F measure clustering grouped samples strongly by preparation batch.

Sequencing was done on a sample of blood. The chain is built from TRBV20-1 and TRBJ2-1; D ambiguous. The clonotype comes from a girl aged 2-10 years with multiple sclerosis. The CDR3 region has the DNA TGCAGTGCTAGAGAAGAAGCTGCCGTCAATGAGCAGTTCTTC. Protein: CSAREEAAVNEQFF.